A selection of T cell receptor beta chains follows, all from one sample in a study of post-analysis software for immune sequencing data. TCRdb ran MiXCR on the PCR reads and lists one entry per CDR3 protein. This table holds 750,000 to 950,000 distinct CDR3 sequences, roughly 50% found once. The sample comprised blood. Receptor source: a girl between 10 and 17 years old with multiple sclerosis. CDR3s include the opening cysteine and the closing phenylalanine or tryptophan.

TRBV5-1 CASSQTGLAALGEQFF
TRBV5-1 CANSLADSASSYEQYF
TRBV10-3 CAISEPGQGARETQYF
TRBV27 CASSLKAVGNQPQHF
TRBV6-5 CASSYSIDLRGLYNEQFF
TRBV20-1 CSATGTGGKDEQYF
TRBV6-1 CASRHSHSGANVLTF
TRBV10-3 CAISPSGGPYEQYF
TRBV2 CATNRLAASTDTQYF
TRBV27 CASSLYEGVPGANVLTF
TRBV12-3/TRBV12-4 CASSRGAGETQYF
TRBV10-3 CAISSTWDRDGNQPQHF
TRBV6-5 CASSYRGRQQTGYSYEQYF
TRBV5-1 CASRGQGGSDTQYF
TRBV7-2 CASSPRVTSYNEQFF
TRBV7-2 CASSFSREGAFF
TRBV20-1 CSAITSGRARWEQFF
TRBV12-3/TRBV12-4 CASSLGTGGNYGYTF
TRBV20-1 CSARTSGITIGPTDTQYF
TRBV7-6 CASSLGSSVPTGELFF
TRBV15 CATSRDNGRQETQYF
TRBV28 CASNRDGPYEQYF
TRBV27 CASSPDGSLAGVSEQFF
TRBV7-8 CASSLRRLAGAHNEQFF
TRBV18 CASSPPFGGAICEQYF
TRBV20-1 CSASVQGVTSGNTIYF